This TCR beta chain was identified during a study of blood T cell repertoires in COVID-19. Study overall: Samples of COVID-19 (acute and convalescent) were obtained from the United States, Italy and Spain. T cells, B-cell-depleted T cells, or PBMCs supplied cDNA or gDNA.

Trimming stripped 1 base from V and 4 bases from J, with 8 bases between. This CDR3 spans 14 amino acids. The V gene's germline CDR1 is LNHNV and CDR2 YYDKDF (reference sequence). This clone appeared a few times. Authors' processing steps: It was from reference gene primer amplification that nucleated cell counts were estimated. Sequenced by immunoSEQ multiplex PCR; TCRdb stores in-frame clones only, minus some. Clonal size and the V and J genes are those of that table, whereas D and trimming came from the DNA. There are about 100,000 clones in the sample; roughly four fifths occur only once, and around 4.8% lies in the top ten.

The chain couples TRBV15 to TRBJ1-5; D ambiguous. This TCR was sampled from a man aged 60-69 years with acute or convalescent COVID-19. The material sequenced was peripheral blood. Written as DNA, the CDR3 is TGTGCCACCAGCAGAGGTGCGAGGAATCAGCCCCAGCATTTT. As protein: CATSRGARNQPQHF.